Below, 17 T cell receptor beta chains from the same sample are listed, as sequenced in a study of cytomegalovirus exposure and HLA in healthy donors. PCR amplification relied on 60 Vbeta primers (plus 13 Jbeta primers). TCRdb's table, derived via immunoSEQ multiplex PCR, lists solely in-frame clones and lacks some. There are approximately 41,000 clones in the sample; about 84% occur only once, and about 2.9% lies in the top ten. Sequencing input: PBMCs. The receptors were sampled from a man in his forties or fifties in good health and CMV-seronegative.

The chain is built from TRBV27 and TRBJ2-7, with TRBD2 identical over 13 bases. Germline V CDR1 and CDR2: MNHEY, SMNVEV (reference sequence). CDR3 length: 17 residues. J was trimmed by 4 bases and V by 0 bases; bases with no gene match: 6. The CDR3 spells CASSLSTSGRARYEQYF. The CDR3 DNA is TGTGCCAGCAGTTTATCAACTAGCGGGAGGGCCCGGTACGAGCAGTACTTC.

The chain carries TRBV6-6 and TRBJ2-7; TRBD1 is a possible D gene (5 bases). This CDR3 spans 13 amino acids. CDR1 is MNHNY and CDR2 is SVGAGI in the germline V gene (reference sequence). Trimming left V 2 bases short and J 4 bases short, with 9 bases between. The CDR3 is CASSYGRVYEQYF. CDR3 coding DNA: TGTGCCAGCAGTTACGGCAGGGTGTACGAGCAGTACTTC.

The V and J genes are TRBV4-3 and TRBJ2-1, with D tentatively TRBD1 (5 bases). The V gene lost 3 bases and the J gene lost 4 bases, with 16 bases spanning the gap. The CDR3 covers 16 residues. Germline CDR1 LGHNA, CDR2 YSLEER. The CDR3 DNA is TGCGCCAGCAGCCATAGTCCCATAGGGGTATACAATGAGCAGTTCTTC. Its protein is CASSHSPIGVYNEQFF.

V usage is TRBV7-2 and J usage is TRBJ2-1, with TRBD2 identical over 8 bases. V dropped 7 bases and J dropped 5; count of bases not matched to a gene: 7. CDR1 and CDR2 from the germline V gene are SGHTA and FQGNSA. This CDR3 has 14 amino acids. The CDR3 DNA is TGTGCCAGCAACATAGCGGGACAAGACAATGAGCAGTTCTTC. This gives the protein CASNIAGQDNEQFF. Full variable domain (outside the CDR3, taken from reference TRBV7-2 and TRBJ2-1): GAGVSQSPSNKVTEKGKDVELRCDPISGHTALYWYRQSLGQGLEFLIYFQGNSAPDKSGLPSDRFSAERTGGSVSTLTIQRTQQEDSAVYLCASNIAGQDNEQFFGPGTRLTVL.

The rearrangement joins TRBV6-5 to TRBJ2-5; a possible D gene is TRBD1 (5 bases). V gave up 4 bases and J gave up 5 bases, with 14 bases separating them. Germline CDR1 and CDR2: MNHEY and SVGAGI. This CDR3 is 14 amino acids long. CDR3 protein: CASSLTAESETQYF. For the CDR3, the DNA is TGTGCCAGCAGTTTGACAGCCGAATCGGAGACCCAGTACTTC.

This clone has a single count. The rearrangement uses TRBV21-1 and TRBJ1-3; the table's D call of TRBD1 was not tested on the DNA. TRBV21-1 is labeled a pseudogene. This CDR3 contains 17 residues. The DNA for the CDR3 is TGTGCCAGCAGCAAAGGTGGGAGACAGGGGTGGGGAAACACCATATATTTT. Translation gives CASSKGGRQGWGNTIYF.

A note on this clone: Compared with germline, one end of the junction differs, possibly owing to a read error. This sequence joins TRBV19 and TRBJ1-2; D possibly corresponds to TRBD1 (5 bases). CDR3 length: 11 amino acids. Per germline, CDR1 LNHDA and CDR2 SQIVND (reference sequence). CDR3 bases: TGTGTCAGTAGTATGGGGCGAAGCTACACCTTC. Residues: CVSSMGRSYTF.

V is TRBV6-5 and J is TRBJ2-1, with D tentatively TRBD2 (5 bases). V gave up 2 bases and J gave up 3 bases, with 11 bases separating them. CDR3 length equals 15 residues. CDR1 is MNHEY and CDR2 is SVGAGI in the germline V gene. This chain's CDR3 is CASSYRTVYYNEQFF. The CDR3 DNA is TGTGCCAGCAGTTACCGGACTGTTTACTACAATGAGCAGTTCTTC.

This clone has only one observation. CDR3 coding DNA: TGCGCCAGCAGCTTGGTCGGGTTAGAGGAGACCCAGTACTTC. Its protein is CASSLVGLEETQYF. J is TRBJ2-5 and V is TRBV5-1; D unclear. This CDR3 has 14 residues. Trimming removed 0 bases at V and 5 bases at J, with 11 bases between. Germline CDR1 and CDR2: SGHRS and YFSETQ.

This clone was detected only once. The chain joins TRBV7-9 to TRBJ1-1; the D gene is possibly TRBD1 (6 bases). The CDR3 contains 12 residues. Between the trimmed V and J ends, which lost 5 bases and 9 bases, there was a span of 13 bases. Looked up from germline, CDR1 is SEHNR and CDR2 is FQNEAQ (reference sequence). The CDR3, as DNA: TGTGCCAGCAGCCTTACAGGGATTCAAGCTTTCTTT. It encodes CASSLTGIQAFF.

This clone has only a few counts. The rearrangement uses TRBV20-1 and TRBJ1-4; D is ambiguous. V lost 6 bases to trimming and J lost 8 bases, with 10 bases between them. Germline V gives CDR1 DFQATT, CDR2 SNEGSKA (reference sequence). The CDR3 runs 11 residues. CDR3 residues: CSARRREKLFF. Written as DNA, the CDR3 is TGCAGTGCCAGAAGGCGGGAAAAACTGTTTTTT.

The chain has TRBV19 and TRBJ2-1; 9 positions match TRBD2. Losses at the gene ends were 5 bases for V and 5 bases for J; bases not matched to a gene: 10. The CDR3 is 16 residues long. Germline V gene data show CDR1 as LNHDA and CDR2 as SQIVND (reference sequence). The DNA for the CDR3 is TGTGCCAGTAGTCAGACTAGCGGAGTGGTAGACAATGAGCAGTTCTTC. Protein product: CASSQTSGVVDNEQFF. The variable domain in full, completed from reference TRBV19 and TRBJ2-1, reads DGGITQSPKYLFRKEGQNVTLSCEQNLNHDAMYWYRQDPGQGLRLIYYSQIVNDFQKGDIAEGYSVSREKKESFPLTVTSAQKNPTAFYLCASSQTSGVVDNEQFFGPGTRLTVL.

The chain combines TRBV7-9 with TRBJ1-1; 8 bases match TRBD1. The V gene's germline CDR1 is SEHNR and CDR2 FQNEAQ (reference sequence). The CDR3 is 13 residues long. V gave up 5 bases and J gave up 4 bases; unmatched junction bases: 3. The CDR3 is CASSGQGGTEAFF. The CDR3 nucleotides are TGTGCCAGCAGCGGACAGGGAGGCACTGAAGCTTTCTTT.

The chain uses TRBV29-1 and TRBJ2-7, with 7 nucleotides matching TRBD2. This CDR3 region has 15 residues. CDR1 and CDR2 from the germline V gene are SQVTM and ANQGSEA. Trimming at V came to 0 bases and at J to 1 base, leaving 6 bases not matched to a gene. The CDR3 sequence is CSVEEGRGPSYEQYF. The CDR3 DNA reads TGCAGCGTTGAAGAGGGGAGGGGCCCGTCCTACGAGCAGTACTTC.

This clone appeared a single time. The chain uses TRBV1 and TRBJ2-7; whether TRBD1, the table's D call, matches the DNA was not checked. TRBV1 is deemed a pseudogene. The CDR3 covers 13 residues. The chain's CDR3 is CTSPLDRPYEQYF. The DNA for the CDR3 is TGCACCAGCCCCCTCGACAGACCCTACGAGCAGTACTTC.

The J gene is TRBJ1-2, the V gene TRBV4-1; tentative D call: TRBD1 (6 bases). CDR1 and CDR2 from the germline V gene are MGHRA and YSYEKL. CDR3 size: 17 residues. The germline V and J ends were trimmed by 0 bases and 3 bases, with 17 bases remaining between them. The CDR3 loop reads CASSQDQARDIHYGYTF. CDR3 nucleotides: TGCGCCAGCAGCCAAGATCAGGCCCGGGACATCCACTATGGCTACACCTTC.

This sequence joins TRBV11-3 and TRBJ2-2; 9 nucleotides align to TRBD1. V lost 5 bases to trimming and J lost 0 bases; unmatched junction nucleotides: 7. Germline assignment: CDR1 SGHNT and CDR2 YENEEA. There are 17 residues in the CDR3. The CDR3 DNA reads TGTGCCAGCAGCCGGGGACAGGGAACCGCGAACACCGGGGAGCTGTTTTTT. Residues: CASSRGQGTANTGELFF.